Included here is one T cell receptor (beta chain) sequence, with context. Its cognate antigen is unknown. Germline CDR1 and CDR2: GTSNPN and SVGIG (reference sequence). V gave up 0 bases and J gave up 1 base, with 4 bases separating them. This CDR3 contains 13 residues. This record belongs to a study of CD8+ T cells in alopecia areata. Study findings and constraints: Higher clonality and more expanded CD8+ clones appeared in lesional than normal scalp.

Across 4 to 6 patients, CD4+ cells underwent sorting into CD25+CD127- cells. As the sequencing template, cDNA was produced by extracting RNA and reverse transcribing it. The method was immunoSEQ multiplex PCR; TCRdb's version includes in-frame clones alone and lacks a portion of them. The sample contains approximately 40,000 clones, around 57% of which appear only once. The chain has TRBV30 and TRBJ1-5; D unresolved. The sample comprised CD4+ Tregs sorted from blood. This clonotype originated in a human donor with alopecia areata. The CDR3 spells CAWSVRSNQPQHF. As DNA, the CDR3 is TGTGCCTGGAGTGTACGAAGCAATCAGCCCCAGCATTTT.